This T cell receptor (beta chain) was found in a study of response to subunit inactivated influenza vaccine. Points from the study as a whole: A suggestion made by the authors is that each seasonal influenza vaccination recruits few new T cells.

The sample holds a few counts of this clonotype. Its antigen is unknown. Germline V gene lookup returns CDR1 SGHAT and CDR2 FQNNGV. The CDR3 is made up of 16 amino acids. Losses at the gene ends were 0 bases for V and 4 bases for J; bases not matched to a gene: 3. TCRdb redid the calling of the RT-PCR reads with MiXCR, one entry per CDR3 protein. The repertoire consists of about 520,000 distinct CDR3 sequences, with less than 7.5% occurring once and the leading ten covering approximately 14%. The J gene is TRBJ2-1, the V gene TRBV11-2; 10 nucleotides align to TRBD1. The specimen comprised PBMCs from blood, sampled less than 30 months after vaccination. This TCR was sampled from a man between 50 and 75 years old who received an inactivated influenza vaccine. The CDR3 is CASSLEWGQGYNEQFF. The CDR3 region has the DNA TGTGCCAGCAGCTTAGAATGGGGACAGGGGTACAATGAGCAGTTCTTC.